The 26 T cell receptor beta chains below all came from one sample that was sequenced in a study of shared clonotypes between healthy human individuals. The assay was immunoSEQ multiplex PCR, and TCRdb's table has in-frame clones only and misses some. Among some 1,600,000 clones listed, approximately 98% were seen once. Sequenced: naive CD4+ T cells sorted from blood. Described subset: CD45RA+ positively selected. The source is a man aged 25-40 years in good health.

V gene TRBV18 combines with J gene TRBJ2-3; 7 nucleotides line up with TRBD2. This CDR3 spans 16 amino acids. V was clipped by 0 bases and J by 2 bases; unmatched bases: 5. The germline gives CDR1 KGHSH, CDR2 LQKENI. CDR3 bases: TGTGCCAGCTCACCACCAACCGGACTAGACACAGATACGCAGTATTTT. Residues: CASSPPTGLDTDTQYF.

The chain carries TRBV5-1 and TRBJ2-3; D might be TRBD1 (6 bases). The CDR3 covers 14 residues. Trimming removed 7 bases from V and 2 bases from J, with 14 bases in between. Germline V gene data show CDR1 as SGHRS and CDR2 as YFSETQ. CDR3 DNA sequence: TGCGCCAGCTCGGTAGGGGGAGACACAGATACGCAGTATTTT. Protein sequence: CASSVGGDTDTQYF.

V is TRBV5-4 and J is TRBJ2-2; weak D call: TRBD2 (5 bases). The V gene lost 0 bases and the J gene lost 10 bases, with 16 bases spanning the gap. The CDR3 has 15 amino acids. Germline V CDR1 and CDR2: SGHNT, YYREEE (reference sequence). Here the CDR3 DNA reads TGTGCCAGCAGCTTGGGTCGGCTAGCTCCCCCGGAGCTGTTTTTT. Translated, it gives CASSLGRLAPPELFF.

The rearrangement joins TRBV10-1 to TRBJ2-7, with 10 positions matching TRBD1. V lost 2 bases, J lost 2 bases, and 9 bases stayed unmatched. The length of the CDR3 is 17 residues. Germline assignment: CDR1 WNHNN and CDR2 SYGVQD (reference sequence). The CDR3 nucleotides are TGCGCCAGCAGTGAGAGCAACCGGGACAGGGGAACCTACGAGCAGTACTTC. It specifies CASSESNRDRGTYEQYF.

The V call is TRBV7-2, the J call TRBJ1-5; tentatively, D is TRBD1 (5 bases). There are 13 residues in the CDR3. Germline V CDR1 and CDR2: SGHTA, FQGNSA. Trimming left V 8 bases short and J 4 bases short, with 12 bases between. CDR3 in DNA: TGTGCCAGCCGAGGGGCGGGAAATCAGCCCCAGCATTTT. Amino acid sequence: CASRGAGNQPQHF. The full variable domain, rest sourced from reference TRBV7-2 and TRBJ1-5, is GAGVSQSPSNKVTEKGKDVELRCDPISGHTALYWYRQSLGQGLEFLIYFQGNSAPDKSGLPSDRFSAERTGGSVSTLTIQRTQQEDSAVYLCASRGAGNQPQHFGDGTRLSIL.

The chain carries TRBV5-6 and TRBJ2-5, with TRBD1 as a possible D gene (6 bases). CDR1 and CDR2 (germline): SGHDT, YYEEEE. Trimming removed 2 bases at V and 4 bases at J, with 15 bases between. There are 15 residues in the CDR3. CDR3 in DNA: TGTGCCAGCAGCTTTTCCAGGGGCGATGGAGAGACCCAGTACTTC. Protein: CASSFSRGDGETQYF.

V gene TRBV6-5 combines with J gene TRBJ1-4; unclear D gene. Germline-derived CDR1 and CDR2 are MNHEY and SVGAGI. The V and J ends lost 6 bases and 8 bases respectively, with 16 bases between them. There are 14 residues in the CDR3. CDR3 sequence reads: CASSRRGDREKLFF. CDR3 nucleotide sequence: TGTGCCAGCAGCCGTCGCGGAGATCGGGAAAAACTGTTTTTT.

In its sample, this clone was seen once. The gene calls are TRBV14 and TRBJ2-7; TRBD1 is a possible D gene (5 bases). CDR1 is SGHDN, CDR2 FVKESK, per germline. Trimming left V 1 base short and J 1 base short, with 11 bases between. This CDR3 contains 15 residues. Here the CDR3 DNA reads TGTGCCAGCAGCCAAGGGGGCAGCCGATCCTACGAGCAGTACTTC. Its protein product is CASSQGGSRSYEQYF.

CDR3 loop: CASSPHPILEGYTF. The CDR3 bases are TGTGCCAGCAGTCCCCACCCCATCCTGGAGGGCTACACCTTC. The chain employs TRBV27 and TRBJ1-2; no clear D gene. V was clipped by 5 bases and J by 8 bases, with 18 bases between them. The germline CDR1 and CDR2 sequences are MNHEY and SMNVEV (reference sequence). CDR3 length equals 14 residues.

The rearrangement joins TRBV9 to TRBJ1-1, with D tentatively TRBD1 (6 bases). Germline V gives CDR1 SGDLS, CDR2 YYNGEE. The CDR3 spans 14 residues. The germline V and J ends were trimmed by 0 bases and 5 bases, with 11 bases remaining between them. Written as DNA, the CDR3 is TGTGCCAGCAGCGTAGGAATACAGGGAACTGAAGCTTTCTTT. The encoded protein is CASSVGIQGTEAFF.

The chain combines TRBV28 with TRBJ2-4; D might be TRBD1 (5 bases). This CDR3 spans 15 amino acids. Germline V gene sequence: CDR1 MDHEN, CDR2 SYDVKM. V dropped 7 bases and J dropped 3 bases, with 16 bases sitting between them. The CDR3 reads CASKSGWTSKNIQYF. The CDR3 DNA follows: TGTGCCAGCAAATCCGGGTGGACAAGCAAAAACATTCAGTACTTC.

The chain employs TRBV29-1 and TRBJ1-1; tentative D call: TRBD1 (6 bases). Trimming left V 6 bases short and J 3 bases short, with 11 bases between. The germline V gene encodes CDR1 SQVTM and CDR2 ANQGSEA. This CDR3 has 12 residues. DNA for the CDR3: TGCAGCGTCGCTGGGACATACACTGAAGCTTTCTTT. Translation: CSVAGTYTEAFF. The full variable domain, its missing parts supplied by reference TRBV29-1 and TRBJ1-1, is SAVISQKPSRDICQRGTSLTIQCQVDSQVTMMFWYRQQPGQSLTLIATANQGSEATYESGFVIDKFPISRPNLTFSTLTVSNMSPEDSSIYLCSVAGTYTEAFFGQGTRLTVV.

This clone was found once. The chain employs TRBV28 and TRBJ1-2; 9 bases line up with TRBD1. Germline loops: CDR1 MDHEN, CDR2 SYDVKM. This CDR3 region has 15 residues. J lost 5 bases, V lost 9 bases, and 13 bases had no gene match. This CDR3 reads CASTTGGFPLYGYTF. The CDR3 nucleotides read TGTGCCAGTACTACAGGGGGCTTCCCTCTATATGGCTACACCTTC.

The CDR3 nucleotides read TGCGCCAGCAGCTTGGTCCCGGGAGGAGGCACCCTGGCGCAGTATTTT. It is translated as CASSLVPGGGTLAQYF. V usage is TRBV5-1 and J usage is TRBJ2-3; 7 nucleotides align to TRBD2. The CDR3 totals 16 residues. Germline trimming cut 0 bases from V and 10 bases from J; bases unmatched to any gene: 14. CDR1 SGHRS and CDR2 YFSETQ come from the germline V gene. The full variable domain, completed using reference TRBV5-1 and TRBJ2-3, is KAGVTQTPRYLIKTRGQQVTLSCSPISGHRSVSWYQQTPGQGLQFLFEYFSETQRNKGNFPGRFSGRQFSNSRSEMNVSTLELGDSALYLCASSLVPGGGTLAQYFGPGTRLTVL.

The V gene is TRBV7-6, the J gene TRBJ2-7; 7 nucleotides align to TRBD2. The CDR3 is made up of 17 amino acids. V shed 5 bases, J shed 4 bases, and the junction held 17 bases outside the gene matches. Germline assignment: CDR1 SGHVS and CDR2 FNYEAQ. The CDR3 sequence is CASSRLSFLAGEYEQYF. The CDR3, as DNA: TGTGCCAGCAGCCGTCTTTCCTTTTTGGCGGGAGAGTACGAGCAGTACTTC.

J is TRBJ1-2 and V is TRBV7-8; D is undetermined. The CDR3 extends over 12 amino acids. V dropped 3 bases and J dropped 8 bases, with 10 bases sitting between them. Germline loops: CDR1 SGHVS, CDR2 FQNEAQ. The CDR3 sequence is CASSFKAEGYTF. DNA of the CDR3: TGTGCCAGCAGCTTCAAGGCCGAGGGCTACACCTTC. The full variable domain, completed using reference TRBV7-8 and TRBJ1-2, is GAGVSQSPRYKVAKRGQDVALRCDPISGHVSLFWYQQALGQGPEFLTYFQNEAQLDKSGLPSDRFFAERPEGSVSTLKIQRTQQEDSAVYLCASSFKAEGYTFGSGTRLTVV.

The CDR3 nucleotides read TGTGCCACCAGCAGAGATCTTGGAAGTACTGAGCAGTTCTTC. Translated: CATSRDLGSTEQFF. The genes are TRBV15 and TRBJ2-1, with D unclear. This CDR3 spans 14 amino acids. Trimming left V 0 bases short and J 9 bases short, with 12 bases between. The germline V gene has CDR1 LNHNV and CDR2 YYDKDF (reference sequence).

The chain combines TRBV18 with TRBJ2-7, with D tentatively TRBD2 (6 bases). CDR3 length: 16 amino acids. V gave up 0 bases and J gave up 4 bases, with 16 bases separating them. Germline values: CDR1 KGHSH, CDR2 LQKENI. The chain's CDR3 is CASSPPRRGGPYEQYF. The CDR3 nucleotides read TGTGCCAGCTCACCACCGAGACGGGGAGGCCCTTACGAGCAGTACTTC.

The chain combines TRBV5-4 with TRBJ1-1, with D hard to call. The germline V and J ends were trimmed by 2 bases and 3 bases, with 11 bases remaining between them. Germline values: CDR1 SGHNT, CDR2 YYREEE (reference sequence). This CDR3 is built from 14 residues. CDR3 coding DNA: TGTGCCAGCAGCTTCACAATTGGGGACACTGAAGCTTTCTTT. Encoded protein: CASSFTIGDTEAFF.

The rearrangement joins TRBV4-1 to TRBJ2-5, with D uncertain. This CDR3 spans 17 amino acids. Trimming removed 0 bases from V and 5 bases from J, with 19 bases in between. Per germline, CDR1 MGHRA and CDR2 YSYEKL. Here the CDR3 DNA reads TGCGCCAGCAGCCAAGATGTAAAGGGTATCGGGTTGGAGACCCAGTACTTC. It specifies CASSQDVKGIGLETQYF.

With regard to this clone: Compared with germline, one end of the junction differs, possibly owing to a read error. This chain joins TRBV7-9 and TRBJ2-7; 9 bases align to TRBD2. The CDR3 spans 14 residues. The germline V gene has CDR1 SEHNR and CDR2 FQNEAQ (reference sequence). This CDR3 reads CASSIAGVGYEQYF. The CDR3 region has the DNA TGTGCCAGCAGCATAGCGGGAGTGGGCTACGAGCAGTACTTC. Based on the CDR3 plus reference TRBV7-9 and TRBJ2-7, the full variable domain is DTGVSQNPRHKITKRGQNVTFRCDPISEHNRLYWYRQTLGQGPEFLTYFQNEAQLEKSRLLSDRFSAERPKGSFSTLEIQRTEQGDSAMYLCASSIAGVGYEQYFGPGTRLTVT.

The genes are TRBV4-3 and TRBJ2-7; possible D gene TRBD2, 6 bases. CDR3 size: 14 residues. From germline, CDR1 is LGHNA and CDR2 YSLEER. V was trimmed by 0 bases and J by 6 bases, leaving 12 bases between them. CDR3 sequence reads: CASSQETVSGEQYF. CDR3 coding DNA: TGCGCCAGCAGCCAAGAGACCGTTAGCGGCGAGCAGTACTTC.

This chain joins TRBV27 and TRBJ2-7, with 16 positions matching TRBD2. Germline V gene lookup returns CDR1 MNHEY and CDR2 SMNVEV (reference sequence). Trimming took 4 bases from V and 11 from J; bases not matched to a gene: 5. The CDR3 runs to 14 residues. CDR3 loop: CASSSGLAGGSEYF. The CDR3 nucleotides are TGTGCCAGCAGTTCGGGACTAGCGGGAGGGTCAGAGTACTTC.

The CDR3 loop reads CSVNMVKGDTQYF. CDR3 bases: TGCAGCGTAAACATGGTCAAGGGCGATACGCAGTATTTT. The chain is built from TRBV29-1 and TRBJ2-3; no firm D call. Germline V gene data show CDR1 as SQVTM and CDR2 as ANQGSEA. V was trimmed by 6 bases and J by 6 bases, leaving 16 bases between them. The CDR3 loop spans 13 amino acids.

CDR3 in DNA: TGTGCCAGCAGCCGACAGGGTGGCTCCTACAATGAGCAGTTCTTC. Amino acids: CASSRQGGSYNEQFF. J is TRBJ2-1 and V is TRBV14, with TRBD1 identical over 7 bases. CDR3 length: 15 amino acids. From germline, CDR1 is SGHDN and CDR2 FVKESK. After removal of 4 bases from V and 0 bases from J, the junction contained 3 bases not matched to a gene.

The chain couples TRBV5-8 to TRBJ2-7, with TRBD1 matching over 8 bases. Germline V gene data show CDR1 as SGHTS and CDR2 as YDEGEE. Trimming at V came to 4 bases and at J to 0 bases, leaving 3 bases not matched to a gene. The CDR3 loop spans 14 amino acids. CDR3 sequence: CASSRDRSSYEQYF. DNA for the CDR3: TGTGCCAGCAGCCGGGACAGGAGCTCCTACGAGCAGTACTTC.